This is a list of T cell receptor beta chains from one sample in a study of Graves' ophthalmopathy and Graves' hyperthyroidism. Each CDR3 protein gets one entry after TCRdb re-called the multiplex PCR reads with MiXCR. The sample shows 650,000 to 800,000 distinct CDR3 sequences, about two fifths of them seen only once. Sequenced input: peripheral blood. Every receptor here comes from an adult man with Graves' ophthalmopathy. Both conserved end residues are part of each CDR3. D genes are given only for firm matches. Size tells how often a clone was seen (once, few, many) or the class of an expanded clone, and some rows leave it out.

TRBV5-4	TRBJ1-4	NA	NA	CASSRPGRGRGEKLFF	TGCGCCAGCAGCCGACCAGGGCGGGGGCGGGGTGAAAAACTGTTTTTT
TRBV4-1	TRBJ1-2	NA	NA	CASSQEQAPNYGYTF	TGCGCCAGCAGCCAAGAGCAGGCTCCTAACTATGGCTACACCTTC
TRBV7-2	TRBJ1-5	many	NA	CASSQGPGHQPQHF	TGTGCCAGCAGCCAGGGACCCGGGCATCAGCCCCAGCATTTT
TRBV29-1	TRBJ2-6	NA	NA	CSVTDRANVLTF	TGCAGCGTCACGGACAGGGCCAACGTCCTGACTTTC
TRBV25-1	TRBJ1-3	few	NA	CASSGTVRNTIYF	TGTGCCAGCAGTGGGACCGTCCGGAACACCATATATTTT
TRBV15	TRBJ2-1	NA	NA	CATSRGGYNEQFF	TGTGCCACCAGCAGAGGCGGATACAATGAGCAGTTCTTC
TRBV7-9	TRBJ2-5	few	TRBD1	CASSPLARDRREAQYF	TGTGCCAGCAGCCCTCTAGCCAGGGACAGGAGAGAGGCCCAGTACTTC
TRBV7-9	TRBJ2-5	many	NA	CAASKPQRETQYF	TGTGCCGCCTCGAAACCCCAAAGGGAGACCCAGTACTTC
TRBV20-1	TRBJ2-5	many	TRBD2	CSARVAGAQETQYF	TGCAGTGCTAGAGTAGCGGGAGCCCAAGAGACCCAGTACTTC
TRBV15	TRBJ2-2	many	NA	CATSRVQDTGELFF	TGTGCCACCAGCAGAGTACAGGACACCGGGGAGCTGTTTTTT